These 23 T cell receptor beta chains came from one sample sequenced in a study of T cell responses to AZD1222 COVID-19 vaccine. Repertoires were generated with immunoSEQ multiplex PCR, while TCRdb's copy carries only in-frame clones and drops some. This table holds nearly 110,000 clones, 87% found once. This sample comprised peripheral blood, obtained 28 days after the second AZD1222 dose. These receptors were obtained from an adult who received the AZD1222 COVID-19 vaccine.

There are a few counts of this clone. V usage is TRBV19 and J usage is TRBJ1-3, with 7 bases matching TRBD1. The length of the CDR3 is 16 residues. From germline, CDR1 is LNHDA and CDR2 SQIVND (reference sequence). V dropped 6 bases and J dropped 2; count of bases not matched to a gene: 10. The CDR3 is CASSVTEGATGNTIYF. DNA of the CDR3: TGTGCCAGTAGCGTCACGGAGGGGGCGACTGGAAACACCATATATTTT.

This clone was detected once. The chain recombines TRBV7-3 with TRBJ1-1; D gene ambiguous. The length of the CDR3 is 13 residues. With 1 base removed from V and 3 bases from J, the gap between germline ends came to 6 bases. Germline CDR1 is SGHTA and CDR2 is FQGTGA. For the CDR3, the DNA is TGTGCCAGCAGCTTAATGATGGACACTGAAGCTTTCTTT. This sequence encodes CASSLMMDTEAFF.

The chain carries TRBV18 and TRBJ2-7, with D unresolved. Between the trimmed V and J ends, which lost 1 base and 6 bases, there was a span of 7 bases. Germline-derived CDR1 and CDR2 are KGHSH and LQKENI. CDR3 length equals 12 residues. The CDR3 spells CASSPQVSEQYF. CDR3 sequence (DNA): TGTGCCAGCTCACCACAGGTGAGCGAGCAGTACTTC.

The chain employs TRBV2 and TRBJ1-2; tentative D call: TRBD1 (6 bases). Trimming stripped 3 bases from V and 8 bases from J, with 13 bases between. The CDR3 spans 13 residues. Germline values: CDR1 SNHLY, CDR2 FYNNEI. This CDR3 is CASSDNNGGGYTF. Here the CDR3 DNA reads TGTGCCAGCAGTGACAATAACGGGGGCGGCTACACCTTC.

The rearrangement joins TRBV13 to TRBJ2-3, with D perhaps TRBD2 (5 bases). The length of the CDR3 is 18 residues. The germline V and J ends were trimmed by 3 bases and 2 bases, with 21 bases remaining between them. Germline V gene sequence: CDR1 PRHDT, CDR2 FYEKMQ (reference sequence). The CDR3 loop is CASSLIRLSGEATDTQYF. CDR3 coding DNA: TGTGCCAGCAGCTTGATACGGCTAAGCGGTGAAGCCACAGATACGCAGTATTTT.

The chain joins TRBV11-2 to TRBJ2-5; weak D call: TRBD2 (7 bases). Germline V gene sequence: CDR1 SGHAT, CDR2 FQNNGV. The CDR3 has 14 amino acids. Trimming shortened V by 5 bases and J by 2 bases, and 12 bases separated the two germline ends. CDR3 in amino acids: CASSAGAGQETQYF. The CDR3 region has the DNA TGTGCCAGCAGCGCGGGGGCGGGTCAAGAGACCCAGTACTTC.

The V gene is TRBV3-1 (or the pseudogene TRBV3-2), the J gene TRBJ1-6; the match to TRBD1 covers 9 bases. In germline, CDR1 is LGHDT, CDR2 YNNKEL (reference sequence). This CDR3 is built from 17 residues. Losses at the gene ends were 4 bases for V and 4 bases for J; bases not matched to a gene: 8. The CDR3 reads CASSPQSGTGYNSPLHF. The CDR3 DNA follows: TGTGCCAGCAGCCCCCAATCTGGGACAGGGTATAATTCACCCCTCCACTTT.

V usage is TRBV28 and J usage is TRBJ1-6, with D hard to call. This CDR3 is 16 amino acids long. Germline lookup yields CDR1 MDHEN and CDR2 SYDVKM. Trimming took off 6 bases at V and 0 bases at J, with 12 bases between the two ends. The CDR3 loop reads CASRAPVISYNSPLHF. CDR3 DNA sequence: TGTGCCAGCAGGGCGCCCGTAATCTCCTATAATTCACCCCTCCACTTT. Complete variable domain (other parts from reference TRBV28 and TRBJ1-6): DVKVTQSSRYLVKRTGEKVFLECVQDMDHENMFWYRQDPGLGLRLIYFSYDVKMKEKGDIPEGYSVSREKKERFSLILESASTNQTSMYLCASRAPVISYNSPLHFGNGTRLTVT.

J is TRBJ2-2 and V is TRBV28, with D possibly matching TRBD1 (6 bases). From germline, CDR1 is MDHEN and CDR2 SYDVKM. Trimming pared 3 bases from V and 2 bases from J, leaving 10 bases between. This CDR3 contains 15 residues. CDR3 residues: CASSFSDSNTGELFF. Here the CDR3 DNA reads TGTGCCAGCAGTTTCTCGGACAGTAACACCGGGGAGCTGTTTTTT. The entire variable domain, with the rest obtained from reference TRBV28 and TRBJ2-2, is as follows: DVKVTQSSRYLVKRTGEKVFLECVQDMDHENMFWYRQDPGLGLRLIYFSYDVKMKEKGDIPEGYSVSREKKERFSLILESASTNQTSMYLCASSFSDSNTGELFFGEGSRLTVL.

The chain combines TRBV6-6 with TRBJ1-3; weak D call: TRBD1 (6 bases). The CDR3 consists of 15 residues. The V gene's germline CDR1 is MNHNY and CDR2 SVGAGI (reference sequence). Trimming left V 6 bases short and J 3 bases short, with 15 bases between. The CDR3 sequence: CASSPGTRGGNTIYF. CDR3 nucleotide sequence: TGTGCCAGCAGCCCCGGGACACGCGGTGGAAACACCATATATTTT.

The CDR3 loop is CASSGLGTDTQYF. In DNA, the CDR3 is TGCGCCAGCAGCGGACTCGGCACAGATACGCAGTATTTT. The V call is TRBV5-1, the J call TRBJ2-3; D might be TRBD2 (5 bases). CDR1 SGHRS and CDR2 YFSETQ come from the germline V gene. CDR3 length equals 13 residues. V was cut by 4 bases and J by 1 base, with 7 bases left in between.

CDR3 sequence: CASSQGATEAFF. Here the CDR3 DNA reads TGCGCCAGCAGCCAAGGCGCCACTGAAGCTTTCTTT. The gene calls are TRBV4-3 and TRBJ1-1; unclear D gene. Germline assignment: CDR1 LGHNA and CDR2 YSLEER. Trimming took off 1 base at V and 4 bases at J, with 4 bases between the two ends. This CDR3 contains 12 residues.

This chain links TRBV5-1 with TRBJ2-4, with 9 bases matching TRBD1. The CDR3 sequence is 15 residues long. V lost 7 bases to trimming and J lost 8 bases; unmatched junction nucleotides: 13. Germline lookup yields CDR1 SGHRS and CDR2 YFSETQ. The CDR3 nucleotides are TGCGCCAGCCAGTGGCAAGGACAGGGGTTCGACATTCAGTACTTC. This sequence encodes CASQWQGQGFDIQYF.

Here the CDR3 DNA reads TGTGCCAGCAGTCCCCTCCAGTTTAGCAATCAGCCCCAGCATTTT. Protein: CASSPLQFSNQPQHF. The chain has TRBV27 and TRBJ1-5; no definite D call. This CDR3 comprises 15 residues. V lost 5 bases, J lost 0 bases, and 11 bases lay in between. Germline V gene sequence: CDR1 MNHEY, CDR2 SMNVEV (reference sequence).

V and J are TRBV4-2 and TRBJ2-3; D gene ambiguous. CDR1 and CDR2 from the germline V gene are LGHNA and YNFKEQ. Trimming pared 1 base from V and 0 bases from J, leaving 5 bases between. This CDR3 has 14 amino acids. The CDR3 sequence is CASSQVASTDTQYF. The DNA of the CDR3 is TGTGCCAGCAGCCAAGTAGCTAGCACAGATACGCAGTATTTT.

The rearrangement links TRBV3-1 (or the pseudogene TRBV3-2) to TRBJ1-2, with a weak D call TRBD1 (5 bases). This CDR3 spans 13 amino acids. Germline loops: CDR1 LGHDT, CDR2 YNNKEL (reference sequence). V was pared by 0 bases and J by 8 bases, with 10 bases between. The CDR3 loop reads CASSQDYKGGYTF. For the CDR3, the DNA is TGTGCCAGCAGCCAAGATTACAAGGGGGGCTACACCTTC.

CDR3: CASSQESRTVNTEAFF. As DNA, the CDR3 is TGTGCCAGCAGCCAAGAAAGTCGGACAGTGAACACTGAAGCTTTCTTT. The chain uses TRBV4-2 and TRBJ1-1; D perhaps matches TRBD1 (6 bases). The CDR3 is 16 amino acids. Germline-derived CDR1 and CDR2 are LGHNA and YNFKEQ. Trimming took 0 bases from V and 0 from J, leaving 11 bases between them.

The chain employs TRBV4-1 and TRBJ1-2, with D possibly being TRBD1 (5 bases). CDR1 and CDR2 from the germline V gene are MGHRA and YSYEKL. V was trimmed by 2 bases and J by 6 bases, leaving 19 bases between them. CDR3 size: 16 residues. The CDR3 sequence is CASSQSPPGGGDGYTF. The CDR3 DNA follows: TGCGCCAGCAGCCAATCACCACCAGGCGGGGGGGATGGCTACACCTTC.

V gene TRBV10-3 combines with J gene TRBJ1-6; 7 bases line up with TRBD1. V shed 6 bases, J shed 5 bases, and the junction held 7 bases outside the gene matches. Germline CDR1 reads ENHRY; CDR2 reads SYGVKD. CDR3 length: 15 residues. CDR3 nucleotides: TGTGCCATCAGCCTCCGGGACAGACATAATTCACCCCTCCACTTT. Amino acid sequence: CAISLRDRHNSPLHF.

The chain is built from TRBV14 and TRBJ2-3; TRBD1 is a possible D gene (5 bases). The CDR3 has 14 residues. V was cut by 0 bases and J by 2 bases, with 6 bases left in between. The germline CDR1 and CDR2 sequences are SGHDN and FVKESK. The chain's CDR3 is CASSQDRATDTQYF. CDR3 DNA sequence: TGTGCCAGCAGCCAAGACAGGGCCACAGATACGCAGTATTTT.

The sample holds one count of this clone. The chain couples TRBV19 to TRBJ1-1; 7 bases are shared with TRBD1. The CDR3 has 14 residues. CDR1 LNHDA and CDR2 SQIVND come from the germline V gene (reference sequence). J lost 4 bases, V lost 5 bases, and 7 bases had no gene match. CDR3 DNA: TGTGCCAGTAGTTACAGGGGTGGCGGCACTGAAGCTTTCTTT. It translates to CASSYRGGGTEAFF.

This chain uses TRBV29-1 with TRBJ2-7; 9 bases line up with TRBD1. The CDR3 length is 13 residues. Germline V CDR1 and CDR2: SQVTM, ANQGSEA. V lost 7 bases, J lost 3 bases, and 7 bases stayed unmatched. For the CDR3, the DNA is TGCAGCGCCGCCCGGGGACAGGGCTACGAGCAGTACTTC. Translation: CSAARGQGYEQYF.

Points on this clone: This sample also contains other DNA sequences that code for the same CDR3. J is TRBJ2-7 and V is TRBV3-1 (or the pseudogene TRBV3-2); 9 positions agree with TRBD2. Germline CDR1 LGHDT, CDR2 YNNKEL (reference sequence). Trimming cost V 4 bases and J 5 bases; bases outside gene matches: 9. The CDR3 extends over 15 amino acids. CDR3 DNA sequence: TGTGCCAGCAGCCCCGCCAGCGGGGGGTCCAACGAGCAGTACTTC. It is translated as CASSPASGGSNEQYF.